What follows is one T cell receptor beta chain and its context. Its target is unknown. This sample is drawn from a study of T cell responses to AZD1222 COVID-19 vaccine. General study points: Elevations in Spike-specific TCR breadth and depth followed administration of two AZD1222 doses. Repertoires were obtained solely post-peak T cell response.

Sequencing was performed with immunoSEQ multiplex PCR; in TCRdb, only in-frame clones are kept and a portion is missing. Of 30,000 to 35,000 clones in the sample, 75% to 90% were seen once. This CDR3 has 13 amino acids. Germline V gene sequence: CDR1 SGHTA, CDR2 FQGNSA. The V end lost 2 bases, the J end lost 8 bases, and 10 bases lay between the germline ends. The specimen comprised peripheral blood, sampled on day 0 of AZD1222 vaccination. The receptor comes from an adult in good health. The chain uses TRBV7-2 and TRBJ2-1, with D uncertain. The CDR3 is CASSLSSRDEQFF. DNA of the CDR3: TGTGCCAGCAGCTTATCGAGTCGGGATGAGCAGTTCTTC.